Listed below are T cell receptor beta chains from one sample, sequenced in a study of control samples from healthy donors and cancer patients. The method was immunoSEQ multiplex PCR; TCRdb's version includes in-frame clones alone and lacks a portion of them. The table lists 40,000 to 45,000 clones, roughly 65% of them singletons. Sequenced sample: formalin-fixed, paraffin-embedded tissue. These receptors were collected from a male donor with melanoma. Both conserved end residues are part of each CDR3. D genes are given only for firm matches. Rows give clone size only sometimes, using once, few, many, or a class for an expanded clone.

CDR3 protein | CDR3 DNA | V gene | D gene | J gene | clone size
CASSIDILAEQFF | TGTGCCAGTAGTATAGATATCCTAGCGGAGCAGTTCTTC | TRBV19 | NA | TRBJ2-1 | NA
CASSVGWGQSTDTQYF | TGTGCCAGCAGCGTAGGGTGGGGCCAGAGCACAGATACGCAGTATTTT | TRBV9 | NA | TRBJ2-3 | NA
CASSYQNRGSGYGYTF | TGTGCCAGCTCGTATCAAAACAGGGGCAGTGGCTATGGCTACACCTTC | TRBV18 | TRBD1 | TRBJ1-2 | many
CATSRDRAQGYEQYF | TGTGCCACCAGCAGAGATAGGGCTCAAGGCTACGAGCAGTACTTC | TRBV15 | NA | TRBJ2-7 | NA
CASSLWERNEQFF | TGTGCCAGCAGCTTATGGGAAAGGAATGAGCAGTTCTTC | TRBV7-9 | NA | TRBJ2-1 | few
CASSQDYAQPQHF | TGTGCCAGCAGCCAAGATTACGCTCAGCCCCAGCATTTT | TRBV3-1/TRBV3-2 | NA | TRBJ1-5 | NA
CASSLSQGNTIYF | TGTGCCAGCAGCTTGTCCCAGGGTAACACCATATATTTT | TRBV7-8 | NA | TRBJ1-3 | NA
CASQDLPRLRAFF | TGTGCCAGCCAAGACCTACCACGGCTAAGGGCTTTCTTT | TRBV12-3/TRBV12-4 | NA | TRBJ1-1 | few
CASNPVRYSNQPQHF | TGTGCCAGCAATCCCGTAAGGTATAGCAATCAGCCCCAGCATTTT | TRBV28 | NA | TRBJ1-5 | NA
CASSAGTGVLGNTIYF | TGTGCCAGCAGTGCCGGGACAGGGGTACTGGGGAACACCATATATTTT | TRBV6-1 | TRBD1 | TRBJ1-3 | few
CASSLVGGSGANVLTF | TGCGCCAGCAGCTTGGTAGGAGGGTCCGGGGCCAACGTCCTGACTTTC | TRBV5-1 | NA | TRBJ2-6 | NA
CASSPSTVATQYF | TGTGCCAGCAGTCCTTCGACAGTGGCTACGCAGTATTTT | TRBV27 | NA | TRBJ2-3 | NA
CASSLYPGPYEQYF | TGTGCCAGCAGTTTATATCCAGGGCCCTACGAGCAGTACTTC | TRBV28 | NA | TRBJ2-7 | once
CASSPEREQYF | TGTGCCAGCTCGCCGGAAAGGGAGCAGTACTTC | TRBV18 | NA | TRBJ2-7 | NA
CASSSRRVLNTGELFF | TGTGCCAGCAGTTCCCGGCGGGTCTTGAACACCGGGGAGCTGTTTTTT | TRBV28 | NA | TRBJ2-2 | few
CASKAQGPGNTIYF | TGTGCCAGCAAGGCACAAGGCCCTGGAAACACCATATATTTT | TRBV2 | NA | TRBJ1-3 | NA
CASSLGGKSSYEQYF | TGTGCCAGCAGCTTAGGTGGGAAAAGCTCCTACGAGCAGTACTTC | TRBV11-2 | NA | TRBJ2-7 | NA
CASRTGNTIYF | TGTGCCAGCAGAACCGGAAACACCATATATTTT | TRBV28 | NA | TRBJ1-3 | few
CASSYRPHWNSPLHF | TGTGCCAGCAGTTACAGGCCCCATTGGAATTCACCCCTCCACTTT | TRBV2 | NA | TRBJ1-6 | NA
CASSLGPKPYEQYF | TGTGCCAGCAGCCTGGGACCCAAACCCTACGAGCAGTACTTC | TRBV7-9 | NA | TRBJ2-7 | few
CASSVSNTEAFF | TGTGCCAGCAGCGTCAGTAACACTGAAGCTTTCTTT | TRBV2 | NA | TRBJ1-1 | once
CASSPPADTQYF | TGTGCCAGCTCACCGCCGGCAGATACGCAGTATTTT | TRBV18 | NA | TRBJ2-3 | NA
CASTRTSANYYNEQFF | TGTGCCAGCACCAGGACTAGCGCCAACTACTACAATGAGCAGTTCTTC | TRBV18 | TRBD2 | TRBJ2-1 | NA
CASSLGVRLYNEQFF | TGTGCCAGCAGCTTGGGGGTGAGGCTTTACAATGAGCAGTTCTTC | TRBV11-3 | NA | TRBJ2-1 | NA